This TCR beta chain was sequenced for a study of control samples from healthy donors and cancer patients. Per germline, CDR1 SGHRS and CDR2 YFSETQ. Trimming left V 4 bases short and J 0 bases short, with 17 bases between. This CDR3 is built from 17 residues. Assay used: immunoSEQ multiplex PCR; TCRdb lists only in-frame clones, some missing. The table includes around 82,000 clones, roughly 86% detected once. This TCR was sampled from a man aged 45-65 years in good health. Sample: blood. The V gene is TRBV5-1, the J gene TRBJ1-3; tentative D call: TRBD1 (5 bases). This chain's CDR3 is CASSPAVGASSGNTIYF. The CDR3, as DNA: TGCGCCAGCAGCCCCGCCGTAGGGGCGAGCTCTGGAAACACCATATATTTT.